This record looks at one TCR beta chain sequence and its context. Its specificity is not known. Primers included in the PCR were 60 Vbeta and 13 Jbeta primers. TCRdb keeps only in-frame clones here, not all; method: immunoSEQ multiplex PCR. The sample records 95,000 to 150,000 clones, roughly 80% being singletons. The V gene's germline CDR1 is SGHRS and CDR2 YFSETQ. The CDR3 length is 13 residues. With 5 bases removed from V and 2 bases from J, the gap between germline ends came to 11 bases. These data come from a study of cytomegalovirus exposure and HLA in healthy donors. Study results and limitations: According to an earlier analysis, most TCR beta V segments yielded productive rearrangements about 87% or about 30% of the time. The study had only CMV serostatus as immune exposure information.

This rearrangement joins TRBV5-1 to TRBJ2-7, with D possibly being TRBD2 (6 bases). This clonotype was sampled from a man between 25 and 39 years old in good health and CMV-seronegative. Sequencing was done on a sample of PBMCs. The CDR3 bases are TGCGCCAGCAGAATCGGGGGTACCTACGAGCAGTACTTC. Its translation is CASRIGGTYEQYF.